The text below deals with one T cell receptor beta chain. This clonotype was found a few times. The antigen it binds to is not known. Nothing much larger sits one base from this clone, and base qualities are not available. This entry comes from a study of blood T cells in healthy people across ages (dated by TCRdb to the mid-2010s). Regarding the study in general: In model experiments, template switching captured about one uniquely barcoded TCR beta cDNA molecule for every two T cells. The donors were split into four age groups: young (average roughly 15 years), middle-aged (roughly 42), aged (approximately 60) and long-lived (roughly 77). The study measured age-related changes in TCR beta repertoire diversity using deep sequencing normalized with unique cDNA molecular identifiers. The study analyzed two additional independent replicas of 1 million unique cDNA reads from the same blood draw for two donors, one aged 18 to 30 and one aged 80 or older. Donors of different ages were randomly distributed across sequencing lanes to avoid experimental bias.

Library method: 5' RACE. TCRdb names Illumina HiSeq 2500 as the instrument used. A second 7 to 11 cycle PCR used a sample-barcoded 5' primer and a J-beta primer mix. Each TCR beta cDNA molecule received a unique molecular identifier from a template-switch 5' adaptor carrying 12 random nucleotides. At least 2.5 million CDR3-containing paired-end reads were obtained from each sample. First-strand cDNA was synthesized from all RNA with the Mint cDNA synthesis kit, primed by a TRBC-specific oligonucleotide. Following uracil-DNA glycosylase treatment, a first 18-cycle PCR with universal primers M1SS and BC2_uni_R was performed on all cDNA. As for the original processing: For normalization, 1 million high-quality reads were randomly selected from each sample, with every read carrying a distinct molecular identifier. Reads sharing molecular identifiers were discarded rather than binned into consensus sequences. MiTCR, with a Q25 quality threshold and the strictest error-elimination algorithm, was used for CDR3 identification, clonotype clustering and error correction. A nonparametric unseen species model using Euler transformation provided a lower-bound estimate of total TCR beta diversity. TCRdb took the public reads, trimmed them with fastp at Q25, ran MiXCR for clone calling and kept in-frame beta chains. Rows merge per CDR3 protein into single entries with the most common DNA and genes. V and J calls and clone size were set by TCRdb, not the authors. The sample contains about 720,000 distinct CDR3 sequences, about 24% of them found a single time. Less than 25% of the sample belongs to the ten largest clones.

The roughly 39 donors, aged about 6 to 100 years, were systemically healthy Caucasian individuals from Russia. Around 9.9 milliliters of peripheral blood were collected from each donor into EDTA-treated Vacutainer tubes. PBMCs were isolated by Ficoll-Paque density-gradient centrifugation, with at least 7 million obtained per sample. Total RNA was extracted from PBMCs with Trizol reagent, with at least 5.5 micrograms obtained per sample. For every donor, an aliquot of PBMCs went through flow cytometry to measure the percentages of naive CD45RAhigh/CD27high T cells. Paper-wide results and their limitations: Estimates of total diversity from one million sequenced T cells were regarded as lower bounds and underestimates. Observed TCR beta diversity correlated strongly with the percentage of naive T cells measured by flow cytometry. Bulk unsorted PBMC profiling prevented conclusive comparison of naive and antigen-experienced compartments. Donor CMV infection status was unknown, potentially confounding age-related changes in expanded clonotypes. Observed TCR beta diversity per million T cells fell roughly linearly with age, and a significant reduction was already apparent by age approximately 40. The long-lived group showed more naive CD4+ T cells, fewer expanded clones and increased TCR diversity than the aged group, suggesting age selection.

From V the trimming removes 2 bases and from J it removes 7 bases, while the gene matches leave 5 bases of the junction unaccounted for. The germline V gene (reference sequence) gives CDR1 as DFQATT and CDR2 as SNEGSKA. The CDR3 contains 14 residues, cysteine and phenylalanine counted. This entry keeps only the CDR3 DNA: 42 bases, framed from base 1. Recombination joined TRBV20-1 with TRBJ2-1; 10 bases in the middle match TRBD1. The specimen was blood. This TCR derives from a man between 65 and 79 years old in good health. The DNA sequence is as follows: TGCAGTGCTAGAAAGGGGACAGGGGTAAATGAGCAGTTCTTC. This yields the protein CSARKGTGVNEQFF.